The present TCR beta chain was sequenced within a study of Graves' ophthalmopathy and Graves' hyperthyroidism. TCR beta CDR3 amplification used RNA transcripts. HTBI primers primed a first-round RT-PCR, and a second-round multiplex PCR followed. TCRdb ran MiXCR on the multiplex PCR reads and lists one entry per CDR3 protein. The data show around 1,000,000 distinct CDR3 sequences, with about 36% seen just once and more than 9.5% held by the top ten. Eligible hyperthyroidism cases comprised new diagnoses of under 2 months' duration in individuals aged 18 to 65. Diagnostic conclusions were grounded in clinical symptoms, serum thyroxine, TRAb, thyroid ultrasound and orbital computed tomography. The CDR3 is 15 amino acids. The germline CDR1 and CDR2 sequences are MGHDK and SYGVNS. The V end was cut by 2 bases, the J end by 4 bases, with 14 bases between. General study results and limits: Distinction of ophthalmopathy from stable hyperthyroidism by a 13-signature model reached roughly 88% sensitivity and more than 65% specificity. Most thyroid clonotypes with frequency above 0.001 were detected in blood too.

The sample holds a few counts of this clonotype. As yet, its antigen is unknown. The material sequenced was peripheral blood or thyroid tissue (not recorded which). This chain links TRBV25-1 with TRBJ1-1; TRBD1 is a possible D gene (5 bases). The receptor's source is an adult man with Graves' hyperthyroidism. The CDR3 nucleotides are TGTGCCAGCAGTGAAAGGGGCGCAGTTTTCACTGAAGCTTTCTTT. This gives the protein CASSERGAVFTEAFF.